One and the same sample provided the 10 T cell receptor beta chains below, sequenced in a study of OX40 agonist ivuxolimab in advanced cancers. The library was prepared using the immunoSEQ multiplex PCR assay. The table comes from immuneACCESS by way of TCRdb, which keeps in-frame sequences with V and J called. Part of the clones is missing from these tables; in studies checked, under half for an unresolved V gene and the rest for unknown reasons. For this sample there are 64,000 or so clones; 75% to 85% appear just once. 0.6% to 0.9% of the sample goes to the ten largest clones. The material was CD4+ or CD8+ T cells sorted from blood, obtained in a trial of the OX40 agonist ivuxolimab. These receptors all come from an adult with an advanced solid tumor such as melanoma, head and neck, liver or kidney cancer.

In its sample, this clone was seen once. V usage is TRBV19 and J usage is TRBJ2-7; D is tentatively TRBD1 or TRBD2 (5 bases each). Germline CDR1 LNHDA, CDR2 SQIVND (reference sequence). The length of the CDR3 is 14 residues. The V and J ends lost 7 bases and 3 bases respectively, with 16 bases between them. CDR3 region: CASTSGDGLYEQYF. CDR3 nucleotide sequence: TGTGCCAGTACCTCTGGGGACGGACTCTACGAGCAGTACTTC.

The V and J genes are TRBV5-4 and TRBJ2-1; D is unresolved. Trimming took 3 bases from V and 9 from J, leaving 13 bases between them. The length of the CDR3 is 13 residues. CDR1 and CDR2 (germline): SGHNT, YYREEE (reference sequence). The CDR3 region is CASSSPDISEQFF. The CDR3 DNA reads TGTGCCAGCAGCTCCCCGGATATATCTGAGCAGTTCTTC.

The chain joins TRBV11-3 to TRBJ1-1, with D possibly being TRBD1 (5 bases). This CDR3 has 14 amino acids. Germline CDR1 and CDR2: SGHNT and YENEEA. With 5 bases removed from V and 1 base from J, the gap between germline ends came to 11 bases. The CDR3 reads CASSAGHPNTEAFF. As DNA, the CDR3 is TGTGCCAGCAGCGCAGGACATCCGAACACTGAAGCTTTCTTT.

The gene calls are TRBV19 and TRBJ1-5; TRBD1 aligns across 8 bases. Germline loops: CDR1 LNHDA, CDR2 SQIVND (reference sequence). Trimming removed 5 bases from V and 4 bases from J; junction bases left unmatched: 10. CDR3 length: 16 amino acids. CDR3 DNA: TGTGCCAGTAGTCTCCGGACAGGGCGGGGGAATCAGCCCCAGCATTTT. This sequence encodes CASSLRTGRGNQPQHF.

V usage is TRBV5-1 and J usage is TRBJ2-1; 10 bases are a match to TRBD2. V dropped 7 bases and J dropped 13; count of bases not matched to a gene: 11. The CDR3 length is 13 residues. The V gene's germline CDR1 is SGHRS and CDR2 YFSETQ. This CDR3 is CASGTSGIGVQFF. The CDR3, as DNA: TGCGCCAGCGGTACTAGCGGGATAGGAGTCCAGTTCTTC.

The chain links TRBV30 to TRBJ1-1; D might be TRBD1 (6 bases). The V end was cut by 7 bases, the J end by 3 bases, with 27 bases between. Germline loops: CDR1 GTSNPN, CDR2 SVGIG (reference sequence). This CDR3 is built from 17 residues. The CDR3 DNA sequence: TGTGCCTCCGCCATATATCCAATCCAGGGGCTGCACACTGAAGCTTTCTTT. This translates into CASAIYPIQGLHTEAFF.

This clone is classed as medium-sized. The CDR3 DNA follows: TGCGCCAGCAGCTTGTCGGAGATCAATGAGCAGTTCTTC. This sequence encodes CASSLSEINEQFF. The chain uses TRBV5-1 and TRBJ2-1; D uncertain. CDR1 and CDR2 (germline): SGHRS, YFSETQ. This CDR3 is built from 13 residues. V was trimmed by 1 base and J by 6 bases, leaving 8 bases between them.

V gene TRBV5-6 combines with J gene TRBJ2-3; D not certain. This CDR3 is built from 13 residues. Trimming removed 2 bases from V and 0 bases from J, with 4 bases in between. Germline CDR1 and CDR2: SGHDT and YYEEEE. The CDR3 loop is CASSFYSTDTQYF. The CDR3 DNA reads TGTGCCAGCAGCTTCTATAGCACAGATACGCAGTATTTT.

V gene TRBV2 combines with J gene TRBJ2-1; 7 nucleotides align to TRBD1. Unmatched junction bases numbered 7, after V lost 6 bases and J lost 11 bases. The CDR3 totals 12 residues. Germline V gives CDR1 SNHLY, CDR2 FYNNEI. The CDR3 DNA is TGTGCCAGCAGCGACAGGGATAGTCAGCAGTTCTTC. Residues: CASSDRDSQQFF.

The chain recombines TRBV4-1 with TRBJ2-4, with 7 bases fitting TRBD2. V gave up 2 bases and J gave up 2 bases; unmatched junction bases: 9. Germline CDR1 MGHRA, CDR2 YSYEKL. The CDR3 has 17 residues. CDR3 sequence (DNA): TGCGCCAGCAGCCAACCTATAGCGGGTGTGTCCAAAAACATTCAGTACTTC. Protein: CASSQPIAGVSKNIQYF.